This is a list of T cell receptor beta chains from one sample in a study of blood T cell repertoires in COVID-19. The method was immunoSEQ multiplex PCR; TCRdb's version includes in-frame clones alone and lacks a portion of them. The sample yields around 290,000 clones, 88% seen once. Sequencing used PBMCs or T cells enriched from blood (not recorded which). The source of these receptors is a woman aged 25 to 39 who had recovered from COVID-19. Each CDR3 is given with its conserved first and last residue. The D gene is left open where the match is weak. Part of the rows lack a size; the others show once, few, many or a class for expanded clones.

D: TRBD1; V: TRBV19; J: TRBJ1-6; size: few; DNA: TGTGCCAGTAGTCCGCGACAGGGGGCAAATAATTCACCCCTCCACTTT; CDR3: CASSPRQGANNSPLHF
D: .; V: TRBV3-1/TRBV3-2; J: TRBJ1-1; size: .; DNA: TGTGCCAGCTTACAGGGTTTACCAAACACTGAAGCTTTCTTT; CDR3: CASLQGLPNTEAFF
D: .; V: TRBV27; J: TRBJ1-2; size: .; DNA: TGTGCCAGCAGTTTATCGCTCCTGAGGTTTGCTGGCTACACCTTC; CDR3: CASSLSLLRFAGYTF
D: .; V: TRBV5-1; J: TRBJ1-4; size: .; DNA: TGCGCCAGCAGCGCGGGGACGGCAGTTAATGAAAAACTGTTTTTT; CDR3: CASSAGTAVNEKLFF
D: .; V: TRBV28; J: TRBJ1-1; size: .; DNA: TGTGCCAGCCATGGGCCGTCGTTGGGGCGGAACACTGAAGCTTTCTTT; CDR3: CASHGPSLGRNTEAFF
D: TRBD1; V: TRBV4-1; J: TRBJ1-4; size: .; DNA: TGCGCCAGCAGCCACTTCGCGACAGGGTTTTTGGTAACGGCTAATGAAAAACTGTTTTTT; CDR3: CASSHFATGFLVTANEKLFF
D: .; V: TRBV28; J: TRBJ2-2; size: few; DNA: TGTGCCAGCAGTAGTGCAGGGGGGAACTTTCGCACCGGGGAGCTGTTTTTT; CDR3: CASSSAGGNFRTGELFF
D: TRBD2; V: TRBV5-5; J: TRBJ2-3; size: .; DNA: TGTGCCAGCAGCCAGTGGCAGCGGGATGCGGATACGCAGTATTTT; CDR3: CASSQWQRDADTQYF
D: TRBD1; V: TRBV24-1; J: TRBJ2-2; size: .; DNA: TGTGCCACCAGTGCCGTGGGACAGGGCCACGGGGAGCTGTTTTTT; CDR3: CATSAVGQGHGELFF
D: .; V: TRBV11-2; J: TRBJ2-7; size: .; DNA: TGTGCCAGCAGCTTAGTAGGGCTAGCGTTCGACTACGAGCAGTACTTC; CDR3: CASSLVGLAFDYEQYF
D: .; V: TRBV28; J: TRBJ2-3; size: .; DNA: TGTGCCAGCAGTTTATTTGCCAGGGTAAAAAGGACAGATACGCAGTATTTT; CDR3: CASSLFARVKRTDTQYF
D: TRBD2; V: TRBV13; J: TRBJ2-3; size: .; DNA: TGTGCCAGCAGCTGGGGTACTGGTAGCGGGATCACAGATACGCAGTATTTT; CDR3: CASSWGTGSGITDTQYF
D: .; V: TRBV30; J: TRBJ1-2; size: .; DNA: TGTGCCTGGAGCCAAACAGCTATATCTCGGGGCTACACCTTC; CDR3: CAWSQTAISRGYTF
D: .; V: TRBV27; J: TRBJ2-7; size: .; DNA: TGTGCCACGAACCAGGGCTTCGAGCAGTACTTC; CDR3: CATNQGFEQYF
D: TRBD2; V: TRBV24-1; J: TRBJ2-3; size: .; DNA: TGTGCCACCAGTGATGCCGGGACTAGGCTTAAAGATACGCAGTATTTT; CDR3: CATSDAGTRLKDTQYF
D: .; V: TRBV14; J: TRBJ2-4; size: .; DNA: TGTGCCAGCAGCCAAGCCGGGACACTTAATAACATTCAGTACTTC; CDR3: CASSQAGTLNNIQYF
D: .; V: TRBV27; J: TRBJ2-7; size: once; DNA: TGTGCCAGCAGTTTACAGGGGGGAAGGTACGAGCAGTACTTC; CDR3: CASSLQGGRYEQYF
D: .; V: TRBV7-2; J: TRBJ1-6; size: .; DNA: TGTGCCAGCAGCGCTCCGGGATCCTATAATTCACCCCTCCACTTT; CDR3: CASSAPGSYNSPLHF
D: TRBD1; V: TRBV20-1; J: TRBJ1-1; size: once; DNA: TGCAGTGCTCGACAGGGCACTGAAGCTTTCTTT; CDR3: CSARQGTEAFF
D: .; V: TRBV7-9; J: TRBJ1-6; size: .; DNA: TGTGCCAGCAGTTGGGAGAGTTCACCCCTCCACTTT; CDR3: CASSWESSPLHF
D: .; V: TRBV29-1; J: TRBJ2-7; size: .; DNA: TGCAGCGTTGGGGGGGACGGCGAGCAGTACTTC; CDR3: CSVGGDGEQYF
D: .; V: TRBV11-2; J: TRBJ2-7; size: .; DNA: TGTGCCAGCAGCCCCCTGGAGGGCCTGGGGAACGAGCAGTACTTC; CDR3: CASSPLEGLGNEQYF
D: TRBD1; V: TRBV7-3; J: TRBJ2-5; size: .; DNA: TGTGCCAGCAGCTTATCAGGGGGCAGCGAGACCCAGTACTTC; CDR3: CASSLSGGSETQYF
D: .; V: TRBV2; J: TRBJ2-7; size: few; DNA: TGTGCCAGCAGAGCCGCCCCTCCGGGGGAGCAGTACTTC; CDR3: CASRAAPPGEQYF
D: TRBD2; V: TRBV6-5; J: TRBJ2-7; size: .; DNA: TGTGCCAGCACGATAAGGGAGGGACCTTACGAGCAGTACTTC; CDR3: CASTIREGPYEQYF
D: TRBD1; V: TRBV7-9; J: TRBJ1-1; size: .; DNA: TGTGCCAGCAGCTTAGGACAGGGGGCAAACACTGAAGCTTTCTTT; CDR3: CASSLGQGANTEAFF
D: .; V: TRBV27; J: TRBJ1-5; size: .; DNA: TGTGCCAGCACCAGGGGCAGGGGTCAGCCCCAGCATTTT; CDR3: CASTRGRGQPQHF
D: .; V: TRBV18; J: TRBJ2-3; size: .; DNA: TGTGCCAGTTATGGATTTAGGGGAAACACAGATACGCAGTATTTT; CDR3: CASYGFRGNTDTQYF
D: TRBD1; V: TRBV7-3; J: TRBJ1-6; size: .; DNA: TGTGCCAGCAGCCTTGGACAGGGATACAATTCACCCCTCCACTTT; CDR3: CASSLGQGYNSPLHF
D: .; V: TRBV10-2; J: TRBJ1-1; size: once; DNA: TGCGCCAGCAGTGAGAGGACAGAGAACACTGAAGCTTTCTTT; CDR3: CASSERTENTEAFF
D: TRBD1; V: TRBV28; J: TRBJ1-6; size: .; DNA: TGTGCCAGCACCGGTACGACAGGGACGGGTTCACCCCTCCACTTT; CDR3: CASTGTTGTGSPLHF
D: .; V: TRBV2; J: TRBJ2-1; size: .; DNA: TGTGCCAGCAGTGAAAGTGAGGGAGGGCAGTTCTTC; CDR3: CASSESEGGQFF
D: TRBD2; V: TRBV18; J: TRBJ2-7; size: .; DNA: TGTGCCAGCTCACCGGCTAGCGGGGGATCCTCCTACGAGCAGTACTTC; CDR3: CASSPASGGSSYEQYF
D: .; V: TRBV23-1; J: TRBJ1-5; size: .; DNA: TGCGCCAGCAGTCAAGGGTCGCCAGGGAAGGTGCGTCAGCCCCAGCATTTT; CDR3: CASSQGSPGKVRQPQHF
D: .; V: TRBV2; J: TRBJ1-1; size: .; DNA: TGTGCCAGCATTGAGTTAGTGAGCGACACTGAAGCTTTCTTT; CDR3: CASIELVSDTEAFF
D: TRBD1; V: TRBV5-1; J: TRBJ1-3; size: once; DNA: TGCGCCAGCAGCGATAGGTCGGGACAGGGTTCTGGAAACACCATATATTTT; CDR3: CASSDRSGQGSGNTIYF
D: TRBD2; V: TRBV11-3; J: TRBJ2-1; size: .; DNA: TGTGCCAGCAGCTTAGATCCTAGCGGGGGGTACAATGAGCAGTTCTTC; CDR3: CASSLDPSGGYNEQFF
D: TRBD2; V: TRBV11-3; J: TRBJ2-5; size: .; DNA: TGTGCCAGCAGCTCCCCATGGCGGGGGACCGAGACCCAGTACTTC; CDR3: CASSSPWRGTETQYF
D: .; V: TRBV28; J: TRBJ1-2; size: .; DNA: TGTGCCAGCAGCGATGGGGGGTATGGCTACACCTTC; CDR3: CASSDGGYGYTF
D: .; V: TRBV6-6; J: TRBJ2-3; size: few; DNA: TGTGCCAGCAGTCGAAATCAAAATGACGCCCAGGGAAACACAGATACGCAGTATTTT; CDR3: CASSRNQNDAQGNTDTQYF
D: .; V: TRBV7-9; J: TRBJ1-1; size: .; DNA: TGTGCCAGCAGCCCGTGGGGGGACACTGAAGCTTTCTTT; CDR3: CASSPWGDTEAFF
D: TRBD1; V: TRBV6-5; J: TRBJ1-2; size: .; DNA: TGTGCCAGCAGCGGGACAGGCCGAAACTATGGCTACACCTTC; CDR3: CASSGTGRNYGYTF
D: .; V: TRBV7-3; J: TRBJ2-3; size: .; DNA: TGTGCCAGCAGCTTAGGAGCTGGTGTTGGGACAGATACGCAGTATTTT; CDR3: CASSLGAGVGTDTQYF
D: TRBD2; V: TRBV6-4; J: TRBJ2-3; size: .; DNA: TGTGCCAGCAGTAGCGGGAACACAGATACGCAGTATTTT; CDR3: CASSSGNTDTQYF
D: .; V: TRBV28; J: TRBJ1-2; size: .; DNA: TGTGCCAGCATCGAAGGACACCGAGCTAACTATGGCTACACCTTC; CDR3: CASIEGHRANYGYTF
D: .; V: TRBV7-2; J: TRBJ1-6; size: .; DNA: TGTGCCAGCAGCTTCGTAAACTATAATTCACCCCTCCACTTT; CDR3: CASSFVNYNSPLHF
D: .; V: TRBV10-2; J: TRBJ2-5; size: .; DNA: TGCGCCAGCAGTGAGTCGAGTGCCCAAGAGACCCAGTACTTC; CDR3: CASSESSAQETQYF
D: .; V: TRBV19; J: TRBJ2-7; size: .; DNA: TGTGCCAGTAGTGTGTTGCTAGGAGACGAGCAGTACTTC; CDR3: CASSVLLGDEQYF
D: .; V: TRBV5-1; J: TRBJ2-5; size: .; DNA: TGCGCCAGCAGCCCGACAGGAAACCAAGAGACCCAGTACTTC; CDR3: CASSPTGNQETQYF
D: .; V: TRBV6-5; J: TRBJ2-1; size: .; DNA: TGTGCCAGCAGCCGGGGGACAGCTGAGTACAATGAGCAGTTCTTC; CDR3: CASSRGTAEYNEQFF
D: .; V: TRBV6-5; J: TRBJ1-1; size: .; DNA: TGTGCCACCTGTAAGGGGGTCACTGAAGCTTTCTTT; CDR3: CATCKGVTEAFF